This TCR beta chain was recovered during a study of T cells in narcolepsy. Across the study: Healthy controls were enrolled alongside patients with narcolepsy type 1 or type 2.

Trimming cost V 0 bases and J 5 bases, with 11 bases left between them. Germline lookup yields CDR1 SGDLS and CDR2 YYNGEE. The CDR3 consists of 14 residues. Data came from immunoSEQ multiplex PCR; TCRdb stores just in-frame clones and leaves some out. The sample carries about 25,000 clones, about 79% recorded once. This chain uses TRBV9 with TRBJ2-5; D is possibly TRBD2 (5 bases). The clonotype comes from a human donor with narcolepsy. The specimen was CD45RA- memory CD4+ T cells from PBMCs. The CDR3 here is CASSVDRGWETQYF. The CDR3 DNA follows: TGTGCCAGCAGCGTAGATAGAGGGTGGGAGACCCAGTACTTC.